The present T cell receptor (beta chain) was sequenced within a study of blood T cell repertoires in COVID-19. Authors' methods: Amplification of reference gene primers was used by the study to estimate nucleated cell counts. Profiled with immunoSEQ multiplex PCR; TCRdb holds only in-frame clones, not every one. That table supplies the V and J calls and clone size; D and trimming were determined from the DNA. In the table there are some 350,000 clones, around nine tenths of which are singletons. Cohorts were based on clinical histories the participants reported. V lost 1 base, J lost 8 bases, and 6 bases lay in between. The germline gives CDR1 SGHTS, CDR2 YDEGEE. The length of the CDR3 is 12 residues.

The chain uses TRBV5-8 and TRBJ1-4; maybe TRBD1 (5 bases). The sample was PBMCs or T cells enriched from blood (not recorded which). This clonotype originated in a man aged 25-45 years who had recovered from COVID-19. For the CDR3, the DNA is TGTGCCAGCAGCTTGTCAGGGGAAAAACTGTTTTTT. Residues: CASSLSGEKLFF.